Presented here are 17 T cell receptor beta chains from one specimen sequenced in a study of shared clonotypes between healthy human individuals. Only CD45RO-negative cells positively selected for CCR7 counted as naive CD8 cells, so terminally differentiated effector memory CD45RA+ cells were excluded. Some clones are missing from TCRdb's copy, which holds only in-frame ones; the method was immunoSEQ multiplex PCR. The sample has around 1.9 million clones; approximately 94% are singletons. Sequencing used naive CD8+ T cells from PBMCs. The receptors come from a man between 18 and 35 years old in good health. Some clones in this sample may be carry-over from other donors' samples.

The chain is built from TRBV6-6 and TRBJ2-7, with 8 bases aligning to TRBD1. The V gene's germline CDR1 is MNHNY and CDR2 SVGAGI (reference sequence). This CDR3 has 13 residues. The trim removed 5 bases at V and 4 bases at J, leaving 4 bases unmatched. CDR3 in DNA: TGTGCCAGCAGTCTCGACAGGGGATACGAGCAGTACTTC. This codes for CASSLDRGYEQYF.

V is TRBV6-1 and J is TRBJ2-3; 14 nucleotides match TRBD2. Trimming at V came to 3 bases and at J to 8 bases, leaving 10 bases not matched to a gene. This CDR3 is built from 17 residues. Germline V gives CDR1 MNHNS, CDR2 SASEGT. The CDR3 reads CASSDGTSGRGLSTQYF. For the CDR3, the DNA is TGTGCCAGCAGTGACGGGACTAGCGGGAGAGGGCTAAGTACGCAGTATTTT.

J is TRBJ2-2 and V is TRBV6-6; 9 bases fit TRBD2. V lost 2 bases, J lost 5 bases, and 3 bases stayed unmatched. This CDR3 has 15 residues. Germline V gives CDR1 MNHNY, CDR2 SVGAGI (reference sequence). The CDR3 sequence: CASSYAGGATGELFF. As DNA, the CDR3 is TGTGCCAGCAGTTACGCGGGAGGGGCAACCGGGGAGCTGTTTTTT.

As to this clone: Other DNA sequences in this sample translate to the same CDR3. J is TRBJ1-1 and V is TRBV27; no clear D. The CDR3 consists of 13 residues. Trimming pared 8 bases from V and 2 bases from J, leaving 12 bases between. The germline CDR1 and CDR2 sequences are MNHEY and SMNVEV (reference sequence). The CDR3 spells CASSSSLNTEAFF. In DNA, the CDR3 is TGTGCCAGCTCTTCCAGCCTAAACACTGAAGCTTTCTTT.

This clone is a singleton in its sample. This rearrangement joins TRBV7-3 to TRBJ1-1; TRBD1 matches at 7 bases. The germline V gene has CDR1 SGHTA and CDR2 FQGTGA. This CDR3 is built from 15 residues. Germline trimming cut 5 bases from V and 2 bases from J; bases unmatched to any gene: 8. CDR3 in amino acids: CASSLRQGTNTEAFF. The CDR3 DNA is TGTGCCAGCAGCCTAAGACAGGGCACTAACACTGAAGCTTTCTTT.

CDR3 amino acids: CASSWSRIHEAFF. The CDR3, as DNA: TGTGCCAGCAGTTGGTCCCGGATCCATGAAGCTTTCTTT. The chain has TRBV27 and TRBJ1-1; D is undetermined. CDR1 MNHEY and CDR2 SMNVEV come from the germline V gene (reference sequence). Trimming shortened V by 4 bases and J by 7 bases, and 13 bases separated the two germline ends. The CDR3 consists of 13 residues.

This clone came up a few times. This rearrangement joins TRBV2 to TRBJ1-2, with 8 bases identical to TRBD1. The CDR3 consists of 14 residues. Germline V lookup: CDR1 SNHLY, CDR2 FYNNEI. Unmatched junction bases numbered 11, after V lost 6 bases and J lost 8 bases. CDR3 amino acids: CASRVQGAGRGYTF. The CDR3 nucleotides are TGTGCCAGCAGGGTCCAGGGGGCGGGAAGAGGCTACACCTTC.

This rearrangement joins TRBV27 to TRBJ2-7; 9 bases agree with TRBD2. Trimming at V came to 6 bases and at J to 5 bases, leaving 14 bases not matched to a gene. This CDR3 is built from 16 residues. Germline V lookup: CDR1 MNHEY, CDR2 SMNVEV (reference sequence). In DNA, the CDR3 is TGTGCCAGCAGACGCGGGAGGGCTCCCGGCTATGACGAGCAGTACTTC. It yields the protein CASRRGRAPGYDEQYF.

The CDR3 DNA follows: TGTGCCAGTATTGGCGGGAGTGTAGAGACCCAGTACTTC. It yields the protein CASIGGSVETQYF. J is TRBJ2-5 and V is TRBV19; 7 bases are shared with TRBD2. The length of the CDR3 is 13 residues. Germline V gene sequence: CDR1 LNHDA, CDR2 SQIVND (reference sequence). The V gene end was trimmed by 7 bases and the J gene end by 4 bases; junction bases not matched to a gene: 6. The full variable domain, in which reference TRBV19 and TRBJ2-5 provide the parts outside the CDR3, is DGGITQSPKYLFRKEGQNVTLSCEQNLNHDAMYWYRQDPGQGLRLIYYSQIVNDFQKGDIAEGYSVSREKKESFPLTVTSAQKNPTAFYLCASIGGSVETQYFGPGTRLLVL.

The rearrangement uses TRBV11-2 and TRBJ1-4; D not certain. There are 15 residues in the CDR3. Germline values: CDR1 SGHAT, CDR2 FQNNGV. Trimming took 4 bases from V and 5 from J, leaving 14 bases between them. CDR3 loop: CASSSSPRINEKLFF. In DNA form, the CDR3 reads TGTGCCAGCAGCTCTTCCCCCAGAATCAATGAAAAACTGTTTTTT.

This clone was seen a single time. The chain combines TRBV28 with TRBJ1-4, with D perhaps matching TRBD1 (6 bases). The CDR3 covers 14 residues. Germline values: CDR1 MDHEN, CDR2 SYDVKM. V was clipped by 10 bases and J by 5 bases, with 17 bases between them. Written as DNA, the CDR3 is TGTGCCACTACAAAGGGGGGTATAAATGAAAAACTGTTTTTT. Protein: CATTKGGINEKLFF.

The chain employs TRBV5-4 and TRBJ1-2; tentatively, D is TRBD1 (5 bases). The CDR3 contains 14 residues. The germline V gene encodes CDR1 SGHNT and CDR2 YYREEE (reference sequence). V lost 4 bases, J lost 8 bases, and 18 bases lay in between. The CDR3 loop is CASSPGGAEEGYTF. DNA of the CDR3: TGTGCCAGCAGCCCAGGTGGGGCGGAGGAGGGCTACACCTTC.

As concerns this clone: Additional DNA sequences in this sample encode the identical CDR3. This chain uses TRBV7-8 with TRBJ2-7; D gene unclear. This CDR3 has 12 residues. V was clipped by 5 bases and J by 1 base, with 6 bases between them. The germline gives CDR1 SGHVS, CDR2 FQNEAQ. The chain's CDR3 is CASSPRSYEQYF. The CDR3 region has the DNA TGTGCCAGCAGCCCCAGGTCCTACGAGCAGTACTTC.

The V gene is TRBV11-2, the J gene TRBJ2-1, with a tentative D call TRBD1 (5 bases). This CDR3 has 15 residues. The germline V gene encodes CDR1 SGHAT and CDR2 FQNNGV. The V end was cut by 9 bases, the J end by 7 bases, with 22 bases between. The CDR3: CASRIVGAIGNEQFF. CDR3 coding DNA: TGTGCCAGTCGGATCGTTGGGGCGATCGGGAATGAGCAGTTCTTC. The variable domain in full, completed from reference TRBV11-2 and TRBJ2-1, reads EAGVAQSPRYKIIEKRQSVAFWCNPISGHATLYWYQQILGQGPKLLIQFQNNGVVDDSQLPKDRFSAERLKGVDSTLKIQPAKLEDSAVYLCASRIVGAIGNEQFFGPGTRLTVL.

The CDR3 DNA follows: TGTGCCAGCAGTTTCCGACTAGTCCAAGAGACCCAGTACTTC. Amino acids: CASSFRLVQETQYF. This chain joins TRBV28 and TRBJ2-5; maybe TRBD2 (6 bases). V lost 3 bases to trimming and J lost 1 base, with 9 bases between them. Germline CDR1 is MDHEN and CDR2 is SYDVKM. The CDR3 loop spans 14 amino acids.

V and J are TRBV4-1 and TRBJ1-4; 8 positions match TRBD1. J gave up 7 bases and V 3 bases, and 16 bases lay outside the gene matches. CDR1 and CDR2 from the germline V gene are MGHRA and YSYEKL. This CDR3 comprises 18 residues. CDR3 in amino acids: CASSHQQTGGGESEKLFF. CDR3 DNA: TGCGCCAGCAGCCACCAGCAAACAGGGGGGGGAGAGAGTGAAAAACTGTTTTTT.

This clone has only one observation. The chain uses TRBV6-5 and TRBJ2-2; no definite D call. The germline V gene encodes CDR1 MNHEY and CDR2 SVGAGI. Trimming removed 8 bases from V and 3 bases from J, with 13 bases in between. This CDR3 region has 14 residues. The CDR3 sequence: CASSTTLHTGELFF. In nucleotides, the CDR3 is TGTGCCAGCTCCACGACGCTTCACACCGGGGAGCTGTTTTTT.